This T cell receptor (beta chain) was observed in a study of Ad26.COV2.S vaccination and SARS-CoV-2 variants. For the study at large: By the intramuscular route, Ad26.COV2.S was given once, or twice 56 days apart.

TCRdb's copy holds only in-frame clones and misses some; the assay was immunoSEQ multiplex PCR. This table holds approximately 240,000 clones, approximately 88% found once. The CDR3 is made up of 15 amino acids. The germline V gene encodes CDR1 MDHEN and CDR2 SYDVKM. V was shortened by 5 bases and J by 2 bases, with 13 bases between the two germline ends. This clone was seen only once. Antigen: not known. The treatment here: some 20 received Ad26.COV2.S at low or high dose, single or two shots; 5 received placebo; per-sample allocation not given. The samples date from day 63 after the first vaccine or placebo injection. An adult donor aged 18-55 years was enrolled in Boston. Points from the study as a whole: Greater spike-specific TCR breadth was seen in vaccine recipients than in placebo recipients.

The rearrangement uses TRBV28 and TRBJ1-5; maybe TRBD1 (6 bases). This specimen was peripheral blood, taken in a trial of Ad26.COV2.S vaccine versus placebo. This clonotype originated in a person between 18 and 65 years old who received the Ad26.COV2.S COVID-19 vaccine or a placebo. The CDR3 DNA sequence: TGTGCCAGCAGTCCTCGACAGGCGGGCAATCAGCCCCAGCATTTT. Protein product: CASSPRQAGNQPQHF.